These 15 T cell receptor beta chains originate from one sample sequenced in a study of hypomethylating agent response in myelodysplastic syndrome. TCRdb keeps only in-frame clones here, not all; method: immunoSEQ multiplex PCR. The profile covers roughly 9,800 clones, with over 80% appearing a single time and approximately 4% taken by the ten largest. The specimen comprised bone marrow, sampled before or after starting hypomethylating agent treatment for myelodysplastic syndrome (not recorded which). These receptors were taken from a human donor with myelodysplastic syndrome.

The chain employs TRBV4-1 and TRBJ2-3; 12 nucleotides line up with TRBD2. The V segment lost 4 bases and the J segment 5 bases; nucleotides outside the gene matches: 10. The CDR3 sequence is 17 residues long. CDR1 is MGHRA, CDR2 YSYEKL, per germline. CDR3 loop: CASSRQTSGGSGDTQYF. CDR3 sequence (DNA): TGCGCCAGCAGCCGCCAGACTAGCGGGGGTTCGGGAGATACGCAGTATTTT.

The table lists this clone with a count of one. The CDR3 DNA follows: TGTGCCTGGACCCACGGGACAGGGATAGGATCACCCCTCCACTTT. It translates to CAWTHGTGIGSPLHF. The chain has TRBV30 and TRBJ1-6; 9 bases map to TRBD1. CDR3 length: 15 residues. Germline V gene data show CDR1 as GTSNPN and CDR2 as SVGIG (reference sequence). Unmatched junction bases numbered 11, after V lost 4 bases and J lost 10 bases.

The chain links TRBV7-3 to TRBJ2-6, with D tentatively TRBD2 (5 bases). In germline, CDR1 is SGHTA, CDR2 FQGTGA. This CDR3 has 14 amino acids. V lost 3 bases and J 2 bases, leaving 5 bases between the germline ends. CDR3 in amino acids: CASSLGAGANVLTF. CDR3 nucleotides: TGTGCCAGCAGCTTGGGAGCTGGGGCCAACGTCCTGACTTTC.

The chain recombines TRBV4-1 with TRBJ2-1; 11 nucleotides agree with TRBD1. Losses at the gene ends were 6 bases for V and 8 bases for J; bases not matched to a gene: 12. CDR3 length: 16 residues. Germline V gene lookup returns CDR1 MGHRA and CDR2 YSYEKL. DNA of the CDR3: TGCGCCAGCAGGCACCCTGGACAGGGGGCGAAGGATGAGCAGTTCTTC. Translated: CASRHPGQGAKDEQFF.

CDR3: CASTSGQGGYTF. The CDR3 coding sequence is TGTGCCAGCACCTCAGGTCAGGGTGGCTACACCTTC. The chain combines TRBV9 with TRBJ1-2; possible D gene TRBD1, 5 bases. Deletions cut 6 bases from V and 7 bases from J, with 13 bases between. The CDR3 is made up of 12 amino acids. The germline gives CDR1 SGDLS, CDR2 YYNGEE.

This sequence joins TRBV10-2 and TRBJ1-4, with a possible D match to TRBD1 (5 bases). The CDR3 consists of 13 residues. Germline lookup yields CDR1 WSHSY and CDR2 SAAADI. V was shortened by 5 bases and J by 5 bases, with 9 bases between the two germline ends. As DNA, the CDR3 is TGCGCCAGCAGTAGGGACGGAAATGAAAAACTGTTTTTT. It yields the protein CASSRDGNEKLFF.

In DNA, the CDR3 is TGTGCCAGCAGCTTCCTAACCGGGAGAAGTTATACGCAGTATTTT. Protein sequence: CASSFLTGRSYTQYF. The V call is TRBV7-2, the J call TRBJ2-3, with TRBD2 as a possible D gene (6 bases). Per germline, CDR1 SGHTA and CDR2 FQGNSA. The ends were cut back, 3 bases at V and 7 bases at J, with 17 bases in the middle. This CDR3 region has 15 residues.

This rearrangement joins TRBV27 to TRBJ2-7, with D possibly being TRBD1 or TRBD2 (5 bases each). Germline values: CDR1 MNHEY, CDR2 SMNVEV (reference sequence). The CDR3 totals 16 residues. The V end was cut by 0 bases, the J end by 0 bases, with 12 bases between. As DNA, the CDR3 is TGTGCCAGCAGTTTATCGTTTGTGAGGGGCTCCTACGAGCAGTACTTC. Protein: CASSLSFVRGSYEQYF.

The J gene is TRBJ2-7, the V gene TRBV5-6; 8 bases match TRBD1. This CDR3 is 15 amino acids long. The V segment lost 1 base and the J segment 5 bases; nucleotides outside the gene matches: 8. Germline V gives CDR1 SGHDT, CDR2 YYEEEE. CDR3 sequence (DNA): TGTGCCAGCAGCTTGAGGTACAGGGGGGATGACGAGCAGTACTTC. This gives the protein CASSLRYRGDDEQYF.

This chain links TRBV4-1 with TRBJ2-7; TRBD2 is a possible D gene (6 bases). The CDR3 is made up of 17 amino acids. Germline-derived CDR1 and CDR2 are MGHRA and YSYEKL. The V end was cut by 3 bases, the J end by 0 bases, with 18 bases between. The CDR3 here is CASSQQLSGLSSYEQYF. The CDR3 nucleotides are TGCGCCAGCAGCCAGCAACTTAGCGGTTTGAGCTCCTACGAGCAGTACTTC.

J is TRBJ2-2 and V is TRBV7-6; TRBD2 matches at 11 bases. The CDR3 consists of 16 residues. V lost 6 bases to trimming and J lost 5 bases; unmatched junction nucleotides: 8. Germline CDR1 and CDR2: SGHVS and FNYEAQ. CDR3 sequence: CASSALAGGGTGELFF. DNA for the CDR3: TGTGCCAGCAGTGCGCTAGCGGGAGGAGGTACCGGGGAGCTGTTTTTT.

The CDR3 DNA sequence: TGTGCCAGTAGTACGGGACCTTCCTACGAGCAGTACTTC. It is translated as CASSTGPSYEQYF. The chain has TRBV19 and TRBJ2-7, with D possibly being TRBD1 or TRBD2 (5 bases each). Germline assignment: CDR1 LNHDA and CDR2 SQIVND (reference sequence). The CDR3 spans 13 residues. Trimming shortened V by 4 bases and J by 1 base, and 8 bases separated the two germline ends.

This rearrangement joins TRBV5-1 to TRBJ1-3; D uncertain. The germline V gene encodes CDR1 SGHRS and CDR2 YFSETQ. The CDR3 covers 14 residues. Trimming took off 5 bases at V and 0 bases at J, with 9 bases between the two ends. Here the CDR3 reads CASSLQSSGNTIYF. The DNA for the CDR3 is TGCGCCAGCAGTTTACAGAGCTCTGGAAACACCATATATTTT.

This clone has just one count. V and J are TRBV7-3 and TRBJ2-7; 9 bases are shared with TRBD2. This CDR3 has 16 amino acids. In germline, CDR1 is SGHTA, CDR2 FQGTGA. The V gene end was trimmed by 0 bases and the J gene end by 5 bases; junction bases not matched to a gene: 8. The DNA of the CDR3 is TGTGCCAGCAGCTTAACCCCTGCGGGAGGGGACGACGAGCAGTACTTC. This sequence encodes CASSLTPAGGDDEQYF.

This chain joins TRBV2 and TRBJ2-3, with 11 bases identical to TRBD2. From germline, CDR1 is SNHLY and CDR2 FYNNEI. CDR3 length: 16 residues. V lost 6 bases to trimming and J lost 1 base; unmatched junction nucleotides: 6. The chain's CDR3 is CASRFLTSGGTDTQYF. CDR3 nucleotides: TGTGCCAGCAGATTCCTGACTAGCGGGGGCACAGATACGCAGTATTTT.